This TCR beta chain is from a study of shared clonotypes between healthy human individuals. For the study at large: Researchers drew samples from two women and a few men aged 18 to 49.

Findings and caveats of the study: Relative to clonotypes present in all four donors, those not shared had lower generation probabilities.

Germline CDR1 reads MNHNY; CDR2 reads SVGAGI (reference sequence). The junction had 10 bases not matched to a gene; V was cut back by 8 bases and J by 8 bases. The CDR3 consists of 15 residues. Notes on this clone: Its antigen is not identified.

Clones were sequenced by immunoSEQ multiplex PCR, and TCRdb holds only the in-frame ones, with some missing. The data contain roughly 1,000,000 clones, 75% to 80% of them singletons. The clonotype comes from a man aged 18-30 years in good health. Some clones in this sample may be carry-over from other donors' samples. The V and J genes are TRBV6-6 and TRBJ1-4, with 11 bases aligning to TRBD1. The sequenced material came from memory CD4+ T cells from PBMCs. Stated subset: CD45RA-negative fraction. The CDR3 region is CASLPGQGVGEKLFF. The CDR3 DNA follows: TGTGCCAGCCTACCGGGACAGGGGGTGGGCGAAAAACTGTTTTTT.